Each of the 15 T cell receptor beta chains below was sequenced from the same sample in a study of PD-L1 blockade in urothelial cancer. Profiling relied on immunoSEQ multiplex PCR, and the TCRdb table lists in-frame clones only, not all of them. Of more than 40,000 clones listed, 80% to 85% were seen once; the top ten hold about 1.7%. The time point is: pretreatment peripheral blood. The specimen was PBMCs, collected around atezolizumab (anti-PD-L1) treatment. These TCRs come from a man aged 45 to 65 with urothelial cancer.

The chain links TRBV18 to TRBJ2-1; 9 bases map to TRBD2. The CDR3 spans 17 residues. Germline CDR1 and CDR2: KGHSH and LQKENI. V lost 3 bases to trimming and J lost 6 bases; unmatched junction nucleotides: 12. DNA for the CDR3: TGTGCCAGCTCACCGGCCGCTAGCGGGGACGGTTTCAATGAGCAGTTCTTC. This translates into CASSPAASGDGFNEQFF.

The rearrangement links TRBV27 to TRBJ2-5; 9 positions agree with TRBD1. The CDR3 totals 15 residues. The V segment lost 4 bases and the J segment 4 bases; nucleotides outside the gene matches: 7. Germline V CDR1 and CDR2: MNHEY, SMNVEV (reference sequence). As DNA, the CDR3 is TGTGCCAGCAGTTCGAGACAGGGGGTCCGAGAGACCCAGTACTTC. This encodes CASSSRQGVRETQYF.

The table lists this clone with a count of one. The CDR3 here is CASSGPHKETQYF. CDR3 in DNA: TGTGCCAGCAGCGGCCCACACAAAGAGACCCAGTACTTC. V and J are TRBV9 and TRBJ2-5, with unresolved D. The CDR3 totals 13 residues. Germline CDR1 is SGDLS and CDR2 is YYNGEE. Trimming removed 3 bases from V and 3 bases from J, with 9 bases in between.

This CDR3 reads CASSDGGPSYTF. The CDR3 DNA is TGTGCCAGCAGTGACGGGGGGCCGAGCTACACCTTC. This chain joins TRBV25-1 and TRBJ1-2; possibly TRBD1 for D (6 bases). The CDR3 has 12 amino acids. CDR1 is MGHDK and CDR2 is SYGVNS in the germline V gene. V lost 3 bases, J lost 9 bases, and 11 bases lay in between.

V is TRBV18 and J is TRBJ1-2, with 7 nucleotides matching TRBD1. V gave up 5 bases and J gave up 3 bases; unmatched junction bases: 9. Germline-derived CDR1 and CDR2 are KGHSH and LQKENI. The CDR3 is 15 amino acids. This CDR3 is CASSKDGQAHYGYTF. As DNA, the CDR3 is TGTGCCAGCTCAAAAGACGGACAGGCCCACTATGGCTACACCTTC.

This clone has a handful of counts. The V gene is TRBV7-6, the J gene TRBJ1-6; a possible D gene is TRBD1 (6 bases). This CDR3 has 16 residues. V gave up 5 bases and J gave up 10 bases, with 21 bases separating them. Germline CDR1 SGHVS, CDR2 FNYEAQ. The CDR3: CASSRSDSQLGSPLHF. In nucleotides, the CDR3 is TGTGCCAGCAGCCGATCGGACAGCCAGTTGGGGTCACCCCTCCACTTT.

The chain recombines TRBV5-5 with TRBJ1-5; the D is unclear. The V end lost 3 bases, the J end lost 4 bases, and 8 bases lay between the germline ends. Germline V gives CDR1 SGHKS, CDR2 YYEKEE (reference sequence). This CDR3 region has 13 residues. The DNA for the CDR3 is TGTGCCAGCAGCTCTTCCTTTAATCAGCCCCAGCATTTT. Translation gives CASSSSFNQPQHF. Full variable domain (rest looked up from reference TRBV5-5 and TRBJ1-5): DAGVTQSPTHLIKTRGQQVTLRCSPISGHKSVSWYQQVLGQGPQFIFQYYEKEERGRGNFPDRFSARQFPNYSSELNVNALLLGDSALYLCASSSSFNQPQHFGDGTRLSIL.

The J gene is TRBJ1-2, the V gene TRBV11-2, with a tentative D call TRBD1 (6 bases). This CDR3 is 14 amino acids long. CDR1 SGHAT and CDR2 FQNNGV come from the germline V gene. V lost 6 bases and J 7 bases, leaving 18 bases between the germline ends. The CDR3 here is CASSQGYGSGGYTF. The CDR3 DNA reads TGTGCCAGCAGTCAGGGGTATGGGTCAGGTGGCTACACCTTC. The full variable domain, with the rest looked up from reference TRBV11-2 and TRBJ1-2, is EAGVAQSPRYKIIEKRQSVAFWCNPISGHATLYWYQQILGQGPKLLIQFQNNGVVDDSQLPKDRFSAERLKGVDSTLKIQPAKLEDSAVYLCASSQGYGSGGYTFGSGTRLTVV.

This clone appeared a single time. The chain uses TRBV18 and TRBJ1-4, with D maybe TRBD1 (5 bases). This CDR3 has 13 amino acids. CDR1 is KGHSH, CDR2 LQKENI, per germline. The germline V and J ends were trimmed by 2 bases and 11 bases, with 12 bases remaining between them. CDR3 nucleotides: TGTGCCAGCTCACCATATTCCAGGGATAAACTGTTTTTT. Translating it yields CASSPYSRDKLFF.

This clone was recorded only once. The chain employs TRBV6-1 and TRBJ1-1; D is possibly TRBD1 (5 bases). Germline V lookup: CDR1 MNHNS, CDR2 SASEGT. Trimming pared 5 bases from V and 6 bases from J, leaving 16 bases between. The CDR3 runs 14 residues. The CDR3 spells CASSPGGDGSEAFF. The CDR3 DNA follows: TGTGCCAGCAGTCCGGGAGGGGATGGATCTGAAGCTTTCTTT.

The chain recombines TRBV7-8 with TRBJ1-2; TRBD1 is a possible D gene (5 bases). V was shortened by 6 bases and J by 2 bases, with 19 bases between the two germline ends. Germline CDR1 SGHVS, CDR2 FQNEAQ. The CDR3 covers 16 residues. CDR3 in DNA: TGTGCCAGCAGTCATGCGGGGGTCAGGGTGAACTATGGCTACACCTTC. This translates into CASSHAGVRVNYGYTF.

The genes are TRBV6-5 and TRBJ2-3; TRBD2 matches at 7 bases. CDR1 MNHEY and CDR2 SVGAGI come from the germline V gene. CDR3 length equals 15 residues. V lost 6 bases, J lost 1 base, and 7 bases stayed unmatched. The CDR3 DNA follows: TGTGCCAGCAGCCGAGCGGGGTGGGGCACAGATACGCAGTATTTT. Protein product: CASSRAGWGTDTQYF.

The chain uses TRBV5-1 and TRBJ2-7; 10 nucleotides line up with TRBD2. The CDR3 loop spans 16 amino acids. After removal of 2 bases from V and 1 base from J, the junction contained 6 bases not matched to a gene. The germline gives CDR1 SGHRS, CDR2 YFSETQ. The CDR3 here is CASSFWTSGLSYEQYF. CDR3 nucleotide sequence: TGCGCCAGCAGCTTCTGGACTAGCGGCTTATCCTACGAGCAGTACTTC.

The V and J genes are TRBV28 and TRBJ2-7; TRBD1 aligns across 9 bases. CDR1 and CDR2 (germline): MDHEN, SYDVKM. CDR3 size: 17 residues. V trimming: 6 bases; J trimming: 2 bases; junction bases outside the gene matches: 14. CDR3 sequence (DNA): TGTGCCAGCAGCCGGGACAGGGACGCAAAATCAACCTACGAGCAGTACGTC. It codes for CASSRDRDAKSTYEQYV.

The V and J genes are TRBV7-9 and TRBJ2-7; D is undetermined. V was shortened by 1 base and J by 2 bases, with 6 bases between the two germline ends. The CDR3 runs to 13 residues. Per germline, CDR1 SEHNR and CDR2 FQNEAQ (reference sequence). The CDR3 loop reads CASSLGLAYEQYF. CDR3 in DNA: TGTGCCAGCAGCTTAGGCCTAGCCTACGAGCAGTACTTC.